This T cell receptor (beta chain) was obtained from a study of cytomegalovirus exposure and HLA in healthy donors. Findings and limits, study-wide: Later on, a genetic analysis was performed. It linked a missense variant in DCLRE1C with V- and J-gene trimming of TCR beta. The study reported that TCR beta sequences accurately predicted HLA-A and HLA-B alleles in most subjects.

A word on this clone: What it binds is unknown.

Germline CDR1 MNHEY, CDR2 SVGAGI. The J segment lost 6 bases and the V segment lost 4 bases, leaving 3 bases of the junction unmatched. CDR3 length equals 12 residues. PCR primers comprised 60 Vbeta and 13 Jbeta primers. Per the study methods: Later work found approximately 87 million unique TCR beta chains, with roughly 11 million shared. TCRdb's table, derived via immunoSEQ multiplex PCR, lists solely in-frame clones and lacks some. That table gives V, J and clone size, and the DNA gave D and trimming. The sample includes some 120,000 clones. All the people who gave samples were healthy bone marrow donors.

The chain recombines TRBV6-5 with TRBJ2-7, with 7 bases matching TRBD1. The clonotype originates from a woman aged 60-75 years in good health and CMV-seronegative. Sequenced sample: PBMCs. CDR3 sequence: CASSWSGGEQYF. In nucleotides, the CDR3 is TGTGCCAGCAGTTGGTCAGGGGGCGAGCAGTACTTC.